The T cell receptor beta chain under discussion was sequenced for a study of CD8+CD57+ T cells in acquired aplastic anemia. About the research overall: On average, sorted CD4+ and CD8+ cells gave approximately 3.5 ug of DNA.

According to the study, genomic DNA was the template for TCR beta VDJ and CDR3 profiling. TCRdb passed the reads through MiXCR, listing each CDR3 protein once. The data hold around 210,000 distinct CDR3 sequences, with roughly two thirds observed a single time. This clonotype was seen many times. Antigen unknown. The study, taken as a whole, reports: Shared by patients and controls, twenty-nine CD8+ CDR3s were abundant in patients.

An expansion of CD8+CD57+ cells by flow cytometry had been shown in patients chosen for sequencing. Each patient had severe acquired aplastic anemia. The CDR3 is 12 amino acids. V shed 1 base and J shed 6 bases, with 6 bases lying between them. Germline CDR1 is SGHTA and CDR2 is FQGNSA. The receptor's source is a human donor with aplastic anemia. Source material: sorted CD4+, CD8+, or CD8+CD57+ T cells (not recorded which) from PBMCs. This chain connects TRBV7-2 to TRBJ1-1; D gene uncertain. DNA of the CDR3: TGTGCCAGCAGCTTAGGAGGTCCTGAAGCTTTCTTT. It encodes CASSLGGPEAFF.